This T cell receptor beta chain emerged from a study of T-cell reconstitution after alpha-beta-depleted transplantation in children. As it was prepared, the TCRbeta library received unique molecular identifiers. A single record per CDR3 protein comes from TCRdb applying MiXCR to the PCR reads. In the table there are approximately 1,000,000 distinct CDR3 sequences, about 30% of which are singletons. This clonotype has ten or more counts. Antigen: not known. The CDR3 is 14 amino acids. Germline loops: CDR1 SGHRS, CDR2 YFSETQ. Trimming removed 4 bases from V and 0 bases from J, with 11 bases in between. Study-level findings and limits: Diversity of TCRbeta at day 60 was high in some patients, arising from surviving recipient T cells and thymic progenitors. T-cell numbers and diversity, one year after transplant, stemmed largely from T cells that were newly produced. Reported findings indicate that, about two months after transplant, alpha-beta T cells came from several hundred expanded clones, which were derived from non-depleted graft cells.

This rearrangement joins TRBV5-1 to TRBJ2-7, with D maybe TRBD2 (6 bases). This TCR came from a boy younger than two who had a stem cell transplant for SCID, so the T cells may come from the graft donor. Source: PBMCs, mostly from graft donor cells, taken 360 days after TCRalphabeta/CD19-depleted stem cell transplant. The CDR3 nucleotides are TGCGCCAGCAGCGGGACTGATTTCTCCTACGAGCAGTACTTC. Protein product: CASSGTDFSYEQYF.